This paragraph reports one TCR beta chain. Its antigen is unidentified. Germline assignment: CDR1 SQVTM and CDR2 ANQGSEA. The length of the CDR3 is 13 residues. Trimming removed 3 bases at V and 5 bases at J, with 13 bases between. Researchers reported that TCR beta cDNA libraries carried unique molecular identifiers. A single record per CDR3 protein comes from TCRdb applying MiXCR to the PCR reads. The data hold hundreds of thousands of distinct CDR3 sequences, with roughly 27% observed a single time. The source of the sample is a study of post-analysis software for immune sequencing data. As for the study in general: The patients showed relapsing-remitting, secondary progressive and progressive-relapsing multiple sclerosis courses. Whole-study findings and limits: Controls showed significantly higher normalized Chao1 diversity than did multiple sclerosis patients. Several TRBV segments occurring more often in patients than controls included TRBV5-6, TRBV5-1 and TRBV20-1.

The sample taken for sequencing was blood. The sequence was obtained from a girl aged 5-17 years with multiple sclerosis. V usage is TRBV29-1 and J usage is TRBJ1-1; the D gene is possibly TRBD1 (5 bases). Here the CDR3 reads CSVDSGGMTEAFF. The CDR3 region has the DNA TGCAGCGTTGACTCCGGGGGGATGACTGAAGCTTTCTTT.